These T cell receptor beta chains were read from a single sample in a study of blood T cells in healthy people across ages. TCRdb reanalysed the 5' RACE reads using MiXCR and keeps one entry per CDR3 protein. Of about 1 million distinct CDR3 sequences detected, 35% to 55% appear once; the ten largest clones hold about 19%. Sequencing was performed on blood. Every receptor here comes from a woman aged 55-75 years in good health. Both conserved end residues are part of each CDR3. A D gene is named only where the DNA matches it firmly. Not all rows give a size; the values are once, few, many and, for expanded clones, a class.

size | J | V | D | CDR3 | DNA
. | TRBJ2-5 | TRBV4-1 | . | CASSQGSLGSGLRETQYF | TGCGCCAGCAGCCAAGGCTCATTGGGTAGCGGCCTTCGGGAGACCCAGTACTTC
few | TRBJ1-4 | TRBV2 | . | CASSVHWPLGREKLFF | TGTGCCAGCAGTGTCCACTGGCCTTTGGGCCGAGAAAAACTGTTTTTT
. | TRBJ1-5 | TRBV12-3/TRBV12-4 | TRBD1 | CASSRTGAQPQHF | TGTGCCAGCAGCAGGACAGGGGCTCAGCCCCAGCATTTT
few | TRBJ2-7 | TRBV27 | . | CASSLSRLGASYEQYF | TGTGCCAGCAGTTTATCGCGACTAGGCGCATCCTACGAGCAGTACTTC
. | TRBJ2-7 | TRBV15 | . | CATSREFRDEQYF | TGTGCCACCAGCAGAGAATTCCGGGACGAGCAGTACTTC
. | TRBJ2-7 | TRBV5-1 | . | CASSLASWDYEQYF | TGCGCCAGCAGCTTGGCGTCCTGGGACTACGAGCAGTACTTC
. | TRBJ2-7 | TRBV5-1 | . | CASSLDDRAEYEQYF | TGCGCCAGCAGCTTGGATGACAGAGCCGAATACGAGCAGTACTTC
. | TRBJ2-1 | TRBV20-1 | . | CSARTPDASYNEQFF | TGCAGTGCTAGGACCCCGGACGCCTCCTACAATGAGCAGTTCTTC
. | TRBJ2-1 | TRBV9 | . | CASSVAGRYNEQFF | TGTGCCAGCAGCGTAGCTGGCCGCTACAATGAGCAGTTCTTC
many | TRBJ2-7 | TRBV29-1 | . | CSVEVGQHEQYF | TGCAGCGTTGAAGTAGGGCAGCACGAGCAGTACTTC
few | TRBJ2-1 | TRBV10-3 | TRBD2 | CAISDSTSGRLGEQFF | TGTGCCATCAGTGATTCGACTAGCGGGAGGTTGGGTGAGCAGTTCTTC
. | TRBJ2-7 | TRBV5-6 | . | CASSLAILGYEQYF | TGTGCCAGCAGCTTGGCGATTCTGGGATACGAGCAGTACTTC
. | TRBJ2-2 | TRBV7-9 | . | CASSLSTVNTGELFF | TGTGCCAGCAGCTTATCGACAGTGAACACCGGGGAGCTGTTTTTT
. | TRBJ2-5 | TRBV9 | . | CASSVTADQETQYF | TGTGCCAGCAGCGTAACGGCCGACCAAGAGACCCAGTACTTC
. | TRBJ2-5 | TRBV11-2 | TRBD2 | CASSAGEGPQYF | TGTGCCAGCAGCGCGGGAGAGGGGCCCCAGTACTTC
few | TRBJ2-5 | TRBV7-9 | TRBD1 | CASSLDLTGGAETQYF | TGTGCCAGCAGCTTAGATTTGACAGGGGGCGCGGAGACCCAGTACTTC
few | TRBJ1-4 | TRBV6-6 | . | CASSGSNEKLFF | TGTGCCAGCAGCGGATCGAATGAAAAACTGTTTTTT
. | TRBJ1-5 | TRBV21-1 | . | CASSKAGQGIGQPQHF | TGTGCCAGCAGCAAAGCGGGACAGGGAATTGGCCAGCCCCAGCATTTT
. | TRBJ1-4 | TRBV6-6 | . | CASSYSGTPDEKLFF | TGTGCCAGCAGTTACTCGGGGACACCCGATGAAAAACTGTTTTTT
. | TRBJ2-2 | TRBV4-1 | . | CASSQVPSRTNTGELFF | TGCGCCAGCAGCCAAGTTCCGTCGCGGACGAACACCGGGGAGCTGTTTTTT
once | TRBJ1-1 | TRBV12-3/TRBV12-4 | . | CASSLGMATEAFF | TGTGCCAGCAGTTTAGGGATGGCCACTGAAGCTTTCTTT
many | TRBJ2-7 | TRBV29-1 | . | CSVEDTYEQYF | TGCAGCGTTGAGGACACCTACGAGCAGTACTTC
. | TRBJ2-3 | TRBV6-1 | . | CASSEMATDTQYF | TGTGCCAGCAGTGAAATGGCCACAGATACGCAGTATTTT
few | TRBJ2-7 | TRBV5-1 | TRBD2 | CASSARESSYEQYF | TGCGCCAGCAGTGCGCGGGAGAGTTCCTACGAGCAGTACTTC
. | TRBJ2-1 | TRBV7-2 | . | CASSLTADEQFF | TGTGCCAGCAGCTTAACAGCGGATGAGCAGTTCTTC
. | TRBJ2-7 | TRBV10-3 | . | CAIRRTHTSSTYEQYF | TGTGCCATCAGGAGGACCCATACCTCCTCAACCTACGAGCAGTACTTC
. | TRBJ2-7 | TRBV5-1 | TRBD1 | CASSPGTGWQDEQYF | TGCGCCAGCAGCCCGGGGACAGGGTGGCAGGACGAGCAGTACTTC
. | TRBJ2-7 | TRBV6-2/TRBV6-3 | TRBD2 | CASTLSLAGGYYEQYF | TGTGCCAGCACCCTTTCCCTAGCGGGAGGGTACTACGAGCAGTACTTC
few | TRBJ2-7 | TRBV10-3 | . | CAISESSRGGYDEQYF | TGTGCCATCAGTGAGTCGAGCAGGGGCGGGTACGACGAGCAGTACTTC
. | TRBJ2-5 | TRBV12-3/TRBV12-4 | TRBD2 | CASSRGTSGRQTQYF | TGTGCCAGCAGCCGGGGGACTAGCGGGAGACAGACCCAGTACTTC
. | TRBJ2-7 | TRBV30 | . | CAWSIGQGEQYF | TGTGCCTGGAGTATCGGGCAGGGCGAGCAGTACTTC
. | TRBJ2-6 | TRBV29-1 | . | CSVEDGVYQAAGANVLTF | TGCAGCGTTGAGGACGGCGTATATCAGGCGGCTGGGGCCAACGTCCTGACTTTC
. | TRBJ2-1 | TRBV13 | TRBD2 | CASSRPSGRTRSYNEQFF | TGTGCCAGCAGCCGACCGAGCGGGAGGACCCGCTCCTACAATGAGCAGTTCTTC
few | TRBJ1-5 | TRBV6-2/TRBV6-3 | TRBD1 | CAIGQGFQPQHF | TGTGCCATTGGACAGGGGTTTCAGCCCCAGCATTTT
. | TRBJ2-3 | TRBV6-5 | . | CASSYGESENRDMQYF | TGTGCCAGCAGTTACGGGGAAAGCGAAAATAGAGATATGCAGTATTTT
. | TRBJ2-1 | TRBV12-3/TRBV12-4 | . | CASSPLAYLGGEQFF | TGTGCCAGCAGCCCACTAGCCTACCTCGGGGGTGAGCAGTTCTTC
. | TRBJ1-5 | TRBV6-5 | TRBD1 | CASTGGQGDYQPQHF | TGTGCCAGCACAGGGGGACAGGGGGACTATCAGCCCCAGCATTTT
. | TRBJ2-2 | TRBV6-6 | . | CASSPPGKGELFF | TGTGCCAGCAGTCCCCCAGGAAAAGGGGAGCTGTTTTTT
once | TRBJ2-7 | TRBV20-1 | TRBD1 | CSARFATGVRYEQYF | TGCAGTGCTAGATTCGCGACAGGGGTTCGGTACGAGCAGTACTTC
. | TRBJ2-7 | TRBV2 | TRBD2 | CASKGTSASYEQYF | TGTGCCAGCAAAGGGACTAGCGCTTCCTACGAGCAGTACTTC
few | TRBJ2-3 | TRBV13 | TRBD2 | CASSRLAGAEDTQYF | TGTGCCAGCAGCCGACTAGCGGGAGCTGAAGATACGCAGTATTTT